The rows below give T cell receptor beta chains drawn from one sample of a study of cytomegalovirus exposure and HLA in healthy donors. Profiled with immunoSEQ multiplex PCR; TCRdb holds only in-frame clones, not every one. This table holds about 120,000 clones, roughly 62% found once. The specimen sequenced was PBMCs. Receptor source: a man younger than 40 in good health and CMV-seropositive. CDR3s include the opening cysteine and the closing phenylalanine or tryptophan. A D gene is named only where the DNA matches it firmly. Some rows have no size entry. The others give once, few or many, or a class for an expanded clone.

j_gene: TRBJ2-3; abundance: .; d_gene: .; v_gene: TRBV7-9; CDR3aa: CSSSLAPASYTDTQYF; CDR3nt: TGTTCCAGCAGCTTAGCCCCAGCGAGTTACACAGATACGCAGTATTTT
j_gene: TRBJ1-2; abundance: .; d_gene: .; v_gene: TRBV15; CDR3aa: CATSRGDTTNYGYTF; CDR3nt: TGTGCCACCAGCAGAGGGGACACTACTAACTATGGCTACACCTTC
j_gene: TRBJ2-7; abundance: .; d_gene: TRBD2; v_gene: TRBV9; CDR3aa: CASSVGLAGTYEQYF; CDR3nt: TGTGCCAGCAGCGTAGGTCTAGCGGGCACCTACGAGCAGTACTTC
j_gene: TRBJ2-5; abundance: .; d_gene: TRBD2; v_gene: TRBV4-3; CDR3aa: CASSQGGLTSVWTETQYF; CDR3nt: TGCGCCAGCAGCCAAGGGGGCTTGACTAGCGTCTGGACAGAGACCCAGTACTTC
j_gene: TRBJ2-3; abundance: .; d_gene: .; v_gene: TRBV4-2; CDR3aa: CASSQWGASDTQYF; CDR3nt: TGTGCCAGCAGCCAATGGGGCGCCTCAGATACGCAGTATTTT
j_gene: TRBJ2-1; abundance: .; d_gene: .; v_gene: TRBV21-1; CDR3aa: CASSQQGQGTYNEQFF; CDR3nt: TGTGCCAGCAGCCAGCAGGGACAGGGGACCTACAATGAGCAGTTCTTC
j_gene: TRBJ1-2; abundance: .; d_gene: .; v_gene: TRBV5-8; CDR3aa: CASSLGHLYGYTF; CDR3nt: TGTGCCAGCAGCTTGGGACATCTCTATGGCTACACCTTC
j_gene: TRBJ1-4; abundance: .; d_gene: .; v_gene: TRBV2; CDR3aa: CASRGRPAGNEKLFF; CDR3nt: TGTGCCAGCCGCGGAAGACCGGCAGGGAATGAAAAACTGTTTTTT
j_gene: TRBJ2-6; abundance: .; d_gene: .; v_gene: TRBV7-2; CDR3aa: CASRWGHSSGANVLTF; CDR3nt: TGTGCCAGCCGTTGGGGGCACAGCTCTGGGGCCAACGTCCTGACTTTC
j_gene: TRBJ1-1; abundance: .; d_gene: .; v_gene: TRBV5-1; CDR3aa: CASSLDPGAAPIAEAFF; CDR3nt: TGCGCCAGCAGCTTGGACCCTGGGGCAGCACCGATCGCTGAAGCTTTCTTT
j_gene: TRBJ1-5; abundance: once; d_gene: .; v_gene: TRBV7-9; CDR3aa: CASSLAIGYGPSSNQPQHF; CDR3nt: TGTGCCAGCAGCTTAGCGATTGGTTATGGGCCTTCGAGCAATCAGCCCCAGCATTTT
j_gene: TRBJ1-4; abundance: .; d_gene: .; v_gene: TRBV5-1; CDR3aa: CASSLRTATNEKLFF; CDR3nt: TGCGCCAGCAGCTTGAGGACAGCAACTAATGAAAAACTGTTTTTT
j_gene: TRBJ1-5; abundance: few; d_gene: .; v_gene: TRBV4-2; CDR3aa: CASSQVDIRNQPQHF; CDR3nt: TGTGCCAGCAGCCAAGTGGACATCCGCAATCAGCCCCAGCATTTT
j_gene: TRBJ2-7; abundance: .; d_gene: TRBD1; v_gene: TRBV27; CDR3aa: CASSFDRGHYEQYF; CDR3nt: TGTGCCAGCAGTTTTGACAGGGGGCACTACGAGCAGTACTTC
j_gene: TRBJ2-7; abundance: .; d_gene: .; v_gene: TRBV20-1; CDR3aa: CSASAGKAYF; CDR3nt: TGCAGTGCTAGTGCGGGGAAGGCGTACTTC
j_gene: TRBJ2-5; abundance: few; d_gene: .; v_gene: TRBV5-4; CDR3aa: CASSSGLYQETQYF; CDR3nt: TGTGCCAGCAGTTCGGGACTCTACCAAGAGACCCAGTACTTC
j_gene: TRBJ1-2; abundance: .; d_gene: .; v_gene: TRBV5-6; CDR3aa: CASSWWVSNYGYTF; CDR3nt: TGTGCCAGCAGCTGGTGGGTCAGCAACTACGGCTACACCTTC
j_gene: TRBJ2-1; abundance: .; d_gene: TRBD2; v_gene: TRBV4-1; CDR3aa: CASSLGLAGGPRYNEQFF; CDR3nt: TGCGCCAGCAGCCTGGGACTAGCGGGAGGGCCCAGATACAATGAGCAGTTCTTC
j_gene: TRBJ1-5; abundance: .; d_gene: .; v_gene: TRBV2; CDR3aa: CASSEAQGGQPQHF; CDR3nt: TGTGCCAGCAGTGAGGCGCAGGGTGGTCAGCCCCAGCATTTT
j_gene: TRBJ2-2; abundance: .; d_gene: .; v_gene: TRBV29-1; CDR3aa: CSVVLPNTGELFF; CDR3nt: TGCAGCGTTGTTCTCCCGAACACCGGGGAGCTGTTTTTT
j_gene: TRBJ1-1; abundance: .; d_gene: .; v_gene: TRBV7-2; CDR3aa: CASSSYTEAFF; CDR3nt: TGTGCCAGCAGCTCTTACACTGAAGCTTTCTTT
j_gene: TRBJ2-5; abundance: .; d_gene: TRBD1; v_gene: TRBV5-1; CDR3aa: CASSGQGDPVETQYF; CDR3nt: TGCGCCAGCAGCGGACAGGGGGATCCGGTGGAGACCCAGTACTTC
j_gene: TRBJ1-2; abundance: few; d_gene: TRBD1; v_gene: TRBV5-4; CDR3aa: CASSPQGAAGYTF; CDR3nt: TGTGCCAGCAGCCCACAGGGGGCAGCTGGCTACACCTTC
j_gene: TRBJ1-1; abundance: .; d_gene: TRBD1; v_gene: TRBV15; CDR3aa: CATSSRGLSTEAFF; CDR3nt: TGTGCCACCAGCAGCAGGGGGCTCAGCACTGAAGCTTTCTTT
j_gene: TRBJ2-7; abundance: .; d_gene: .; v_gene: TRBV28; CDR3aa: CASSLGGTRFYEQYF; CDR3nt: TGTGCCAGCAGTTTGGGAGGAACCCGATTCTACGAGCAGTACTTC
j_gene: TRBJ2-1; abundance: .; d_gene: .; v_gene: TRBV10-3; CDR3aa: CAISESRGNLYNEQFF; CDR3nt: TGTGCCATCAGTGAGTCTCGAGGCAACCTCTACAATGAGCAGTTCTTC
j_gene: TRBJ2-7; abundance: .; d_gene: .; v_gene: TRBV28; CDR3aa: CASSPVGDWDIRYEQYF; CDR3nt: TGTGCCAGCAGCCCGGTCGGGGATTGGGACATTCGATACGAGCAGTACTTC
j_gene: TRBJ2-1; abundance: .; d_gene: .; v_gene: TRBV19; CDR3aa: CASSIEWAGAGQFF; CDR3nt: TGTGCCAGTAGTATAGAATGGGCGGGGGCTGGGCAGTTCTTC
j_gene: TRBJ2-1; abundance: .; d_gene: TRBD2; v_gene: TRBV29-1; CDR3aa: CSAGGLAGGPGSYNEQFF; CDR3nt: TGCAGCGCTGGGGGACTAGCGGGAGGGCCTGGCTCCTACAATGAGCAGTTCTTC
j_gene: TRBJ2-7; abundance: .; d_gene: TRBD2; v_gene: TRBV4-3; CDR3aa: CASSPFSGSSYEQYF; CDR3nt: TGCGCCAGCAGCCCCTTTAGCGGGTCCTCCTACGAGCAGTACTTC
j_gene: TRBJ2-2; abundance: .; d_gene: TRBD2; v_gene: TRBV11-2; CDR3aa: CASSLDRAGGTGELFF; CDR3nt: TGTGCCAGCAGCTTAGATAGGGCGGGGGGCACCGGGGAGCTGTTTTTT
j_gene: TRBJ2-5; abundance: .; d_gene: .; v_gene: TRBV15; CDR3aa: CATSGIRAQTQYF; CDR3nt: TGTGCCACCTCCGGGATCCGCGCACAGACCCAGTACTTC
j_gene: TRBJ1-2; abundance: .; d_gene: .; v_gene: TRBV6-6; CDR3aa: CASSYGADGYTF; CDR3nt: TGTGCCAGCAGTTACGGGGCGGATGGCTACACCTTC
j_gene: TRBJ1-2; abundance: .; d_gene: .; v_gene: TRBV5-1; CDR3aa: CASSLDGNYGYTF; CDR3nt: TGCGCCAGCAGCTTGGACGGGAACTATGGCTACACCTTC
j_gene: TRBJ2-7; abundance: .; d_gene: TRBD2; v_gene: TRBV4-1; CDR3aa: CASSRSGGSSYEQYF; CDR3nt: TGCGCCAGCAGCAGGTCTGGCGGGAGCTCCTACGAGCAGTACTTC
j_gene: TRBJ2-7; abundance: .; d_gene: .; v_gene: TRBV6-6; CDR3aa: CASTRLRLPSSYEQYF; CDR3nt: TGTGCCAGCACTCGACTGAGGCTTCCTAGCTCCTACGAGCAGTACTTC
j_gene: TRBJ2-7; abundance: .; d_gene: .; v_gene: TRBV4-1; CDR3aa: CASSQFPENGYEQYF; CDR3nt: TGCGCCAGCAGCCAGTTCCCGGAGAACGGCTACGAGCAGTACTTC
j_gene: TRBJ2-2; abundance: .; d_gene: TRBD2; v_gene: TRBV6-1; CDR3aa: CASSVGLAGGPVGELFF; CDR3nt: TGTGCCAGCAGTGTTGGACTAGCGGGAGGGCCAGTCGGGGAGCTGTTTTTT
j_gene: TRBJ2-7; abundance: .; d_gene: TRBD1; v_gene: TRBV7-7; CDR3aa: CASSLDRGDEQYF; CDR3nt: TGTGCTAGCAGCTTAGACAGGGGCGACGAGCAGTACTTC
j_gene: TRBJ2-7; abundance: .; d_gene: TRBD2; v_gene: TRBV19; CDR3aa: CASKGRPYGGEQYF; CDR3nt: TGTGCCAGTAAGGGCAGGCCCTACGGGGGGGAGCAGTACTTC
j_gene: TRBJ2-1; abundance: once; d_gene: TRBD2; v_gene: TRBV6-5; CDR3aa: CASSSSRSGSRQFF; CDR3nt: TGTGCCAGCAGTTCAAGTAGAAGCGGGAGCAGGCAGTTCTTC
j_gene: TRBJ2-2; abundance: .; d_gene: .; v_gene: TRBV19; CDR3aa: CASSLHGTGELFF; CDR3nt: TGTGCCAGTAGTTTACACGGGACCGGGGAGCTGTTTTTT